Listed below are T cell receptor beta chains from one sample, sequenced in a study of identical twins. Each CDR3 protein is one row after TCRdb ran MiXCR on the 5' RACE reads. In the table there are hundreds of thousands of distinct CDR3 sequences, roughly 12% of which are singletons. The same specimen was also included in a second study, on yellow fever vaccine responses in identical twins.

Sequenced input: PBMCs. These receptors were collected from a woman in her late teens or twenties in good health. The CDR3 runs from the conserved cysteine through the conserved F or W. The order of the fields is J gene, V gene, CDR3 protein.

TRBJ1-1	TRBV27	CASSSKNSQGARRTEAFF
TRBJ2-7	TRBV25-1	CASSPGGASGAYEQYF
TRBJ2-4	TRBV20-1	CSATRQGNIQYF
TRBJ1-1	TRBV3-1	CASSPHLPEINTEAFF
TRBJ2-1	TRBV6-1	CASSPIAGDSYEQFF
TRBJ2-7	TRBV10-3	CAISESGTSYEQYF
TRBJ2-3	TRBV10-2	CASSDPGTGRLSTDTQYF
TRBJ1-6	TRBV15	CATSRGMDNSPLHF
TRBJ1-5	TRBV6-5	CASSYLGGGYSNQPQHF
TRBJ2-7	TRBV27	CASSLFPGGAYEQYF
TRBJ2-2	TRBV20-1	CSARKGLAGETGELFF
TRBJ2-1	TRBV28	CASRSAGGSSGEQFF
TRBJ2-7	TRBV20-1	CSARTTSGRIYEQYF
TRBJ2-1	TRBV7-2	CASSTGPSSYNEQFF
TRBJ1-1	TRBV19	CASNTGNMNTEAFF
TRBJ2-3	TRBV20-1	CSASPVGGMSTDTQYF
TRBJ2-1	TRBV10-3	CATENPGGNPYNEQFF
TRBJ2-3	TRBV12-3/TRBV12-4	CASSPVPSVDTQYF
TRBJ1-1	TRBV12-3/TRBV12-4	CASSFIVSANTEAFF
TRBJ2-6	TRBV10-3	CATTGPKISGANVLTF
TRBJ2-3	TRBV6-1	CASSVRLVGATDTQYF
TRBJ2-7	TRBV29-1	CSAQGPEQYF
TRBJ1-5	TRBV10-3	CAIRAGTGGNQPQHF
TRBJ2-4	TRBV6-5	CASSYRENIQYF
TRBJ2-7	TRBV4-1	CASSQEGVAYEQYF
TRBJ1-3	TRBV2	CAICLPSLDRGNGNTIYF
TRBJ2-1	TRBV11-2	CASSFDLEQFF
TRBJ2-4	TRBV5-6	CASSLGRGADIQYF
TRBJ2-1	TRBV5-1	CASSRPGWDTVF
TRBJ1-5	TRBV19	CASQGGQPQHF
TRBJ2-1	TRBV18	CASSPYEGPEQFF
TRBJ2-1	TRBV29-1	CSAFPWTSGGNEQFF
TRBJ2-2	TRBV20-1	CSASPGQGIGELFF
TRBJ2-5	TRBV5-1	CASSLEGGAETQYF
TRBJ2-4	TRBV2	CASRDDTAYIQYF
TRBJ2-6	TRBV10-3	CAISESRGRGPSGANVLTF
TRBJ2-7	TRBV12-3/TRBV12-4	CASSLVVAQGGSEQYF
TRBJ2-5	TRBV15	CATSRDTQETQYF
TRBJ2-1	TRBV24-1	CATSDISSYNEQFF
TRBJ2-4	TRBV11-1	CASSFGGTGSGAKNIQYF
TRBJ2-1	TRBV20-1	CSARFAGLGRDEQFF